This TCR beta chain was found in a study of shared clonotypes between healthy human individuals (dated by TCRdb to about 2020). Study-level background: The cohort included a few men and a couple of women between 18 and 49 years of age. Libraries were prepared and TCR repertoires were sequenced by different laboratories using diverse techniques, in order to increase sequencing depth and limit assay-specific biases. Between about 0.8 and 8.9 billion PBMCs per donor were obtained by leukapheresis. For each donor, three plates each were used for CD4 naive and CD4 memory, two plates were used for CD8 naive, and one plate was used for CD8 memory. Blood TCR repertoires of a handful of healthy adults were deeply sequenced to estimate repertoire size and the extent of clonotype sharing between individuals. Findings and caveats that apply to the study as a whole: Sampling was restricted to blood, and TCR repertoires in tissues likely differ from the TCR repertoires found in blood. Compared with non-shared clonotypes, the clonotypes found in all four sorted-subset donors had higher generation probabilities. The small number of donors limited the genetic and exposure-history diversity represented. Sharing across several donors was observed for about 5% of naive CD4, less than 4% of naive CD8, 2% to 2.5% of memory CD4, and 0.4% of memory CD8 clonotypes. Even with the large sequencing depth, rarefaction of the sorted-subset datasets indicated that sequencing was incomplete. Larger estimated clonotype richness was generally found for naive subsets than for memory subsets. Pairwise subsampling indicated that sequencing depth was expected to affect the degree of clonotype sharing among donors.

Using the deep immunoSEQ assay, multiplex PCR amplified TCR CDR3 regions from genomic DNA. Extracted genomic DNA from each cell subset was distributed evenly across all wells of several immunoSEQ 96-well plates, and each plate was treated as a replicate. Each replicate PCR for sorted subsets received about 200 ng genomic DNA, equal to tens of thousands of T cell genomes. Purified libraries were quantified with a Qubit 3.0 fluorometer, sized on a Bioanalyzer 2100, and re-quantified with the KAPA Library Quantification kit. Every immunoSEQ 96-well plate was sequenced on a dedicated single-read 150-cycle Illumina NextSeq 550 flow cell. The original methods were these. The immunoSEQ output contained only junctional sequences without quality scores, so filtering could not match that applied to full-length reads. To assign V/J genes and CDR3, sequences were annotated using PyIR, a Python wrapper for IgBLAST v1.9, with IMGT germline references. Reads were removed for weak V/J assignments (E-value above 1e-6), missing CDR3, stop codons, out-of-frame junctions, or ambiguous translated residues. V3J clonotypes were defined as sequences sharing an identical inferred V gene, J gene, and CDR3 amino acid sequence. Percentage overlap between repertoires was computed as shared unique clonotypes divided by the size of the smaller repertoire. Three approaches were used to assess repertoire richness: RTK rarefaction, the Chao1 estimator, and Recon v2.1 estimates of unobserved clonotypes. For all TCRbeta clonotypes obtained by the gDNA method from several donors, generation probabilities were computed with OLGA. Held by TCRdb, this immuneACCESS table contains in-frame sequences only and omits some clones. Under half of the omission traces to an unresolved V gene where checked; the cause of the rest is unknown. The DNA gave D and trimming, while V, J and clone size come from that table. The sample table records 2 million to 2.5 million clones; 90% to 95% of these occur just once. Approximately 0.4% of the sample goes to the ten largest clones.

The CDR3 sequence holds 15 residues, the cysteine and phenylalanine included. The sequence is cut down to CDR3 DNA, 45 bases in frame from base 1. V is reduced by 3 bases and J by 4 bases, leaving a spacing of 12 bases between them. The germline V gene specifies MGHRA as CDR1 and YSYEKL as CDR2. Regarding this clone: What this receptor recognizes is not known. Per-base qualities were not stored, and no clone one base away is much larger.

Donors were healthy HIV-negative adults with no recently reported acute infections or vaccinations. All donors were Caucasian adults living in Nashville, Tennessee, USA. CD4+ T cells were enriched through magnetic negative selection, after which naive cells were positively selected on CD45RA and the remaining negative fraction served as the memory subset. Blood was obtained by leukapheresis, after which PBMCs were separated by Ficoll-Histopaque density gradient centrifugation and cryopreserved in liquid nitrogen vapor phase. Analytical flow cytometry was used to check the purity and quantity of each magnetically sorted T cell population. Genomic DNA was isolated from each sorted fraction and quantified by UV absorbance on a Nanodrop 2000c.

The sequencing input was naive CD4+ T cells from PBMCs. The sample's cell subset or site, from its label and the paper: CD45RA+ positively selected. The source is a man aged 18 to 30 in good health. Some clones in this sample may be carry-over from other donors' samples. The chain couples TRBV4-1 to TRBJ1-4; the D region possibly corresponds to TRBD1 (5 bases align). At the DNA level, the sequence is TGCGCCAGCAGCCAGACTGACAGAAATAATGAAAAACTGTTTTTT. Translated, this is CASSQTDRNNEKLFF.